This TCR beta chain emerged from a study of regulatory T cells in long-lasting Graves disease. Arm-PCR of CDR3 regions with iRepertoire HTBI primers generated TCR beta libraries. A single record per CDR3 protein comes from TCRdb applying MiXCR to the multiplex PCR reads. The repertoire holds roughly 470,000 distinct CDR3 sequences, roughly 20% seen once, with roughly 8% in the top ten. Time point indicated: persistent/refractory GD, antithyroid drugs over 5 years with positive TRAb. Preparation of the TCR library used RNA extracted from PBMCs. An endocrinology unit in Xi'an, China, supplied the patients. Study-wide results and limits: TRBV28, TRBJ1-2 and TRBJ2-5 were segments that persistent disease favored. Those with persistent Graves' had less TCR diversity than newly diagnosed patients. A greater number of public clonotypes (under 3,000) was shared by persistent patients than by new patients (approximately 880).

At least ten counts were recorded for this clonotype. What it recognizes is unknown. Germline values: CDR1 SGHRS, CDR2 YFSETQ. The CDR3 length is 15 residues. Trimming removed 0 bases from V and 0 bases from J, with 7 bases in between. Sample: peripheral blood mononuclear cells (PBMCs), taken when the disease was refractory, from a patient treated with antithyroid drugs. This chain connects TRBV5-1 to TRBJ2-4; D uncertain. This clonotype was sampled from a female donor with Graves disease. The CDR3 loop is CASSLGQLAKNIQYF. The CDR3 DNA is TGCGCCAGCAGCTTGGGACAACTAGCCAAAAACATTCAGTACTTC. Based on the CDR3 plus reference TRBV5-1 and TRBJ2-4, the full variable domain is KAGVTQTPRYLIKTRGQQVTLSCSPISGHRSVSWYQQTPGQGLQFLFEYFSETQRNKGNFPGRFSGRQFSNSRSEMNVSTLELGDSALYLCASSLGQLAKNIQYFGAGTRLSVL.